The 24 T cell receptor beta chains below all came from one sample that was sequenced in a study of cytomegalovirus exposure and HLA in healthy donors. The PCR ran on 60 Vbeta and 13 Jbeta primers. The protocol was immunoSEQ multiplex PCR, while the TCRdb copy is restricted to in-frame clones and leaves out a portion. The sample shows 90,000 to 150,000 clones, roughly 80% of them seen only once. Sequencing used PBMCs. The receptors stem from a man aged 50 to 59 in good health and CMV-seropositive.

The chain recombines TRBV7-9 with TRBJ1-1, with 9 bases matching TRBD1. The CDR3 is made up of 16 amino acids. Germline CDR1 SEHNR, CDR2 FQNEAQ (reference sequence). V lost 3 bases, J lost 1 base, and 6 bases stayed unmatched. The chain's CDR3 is CASSLAVGQGNTEAFF. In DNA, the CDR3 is TGTGCCAGCAGCTTGGCCGTGGGACAGGGGAACACTGAAGCTTTCTTT.

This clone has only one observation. The CDR3 is CASTQAGGGTGELFF. The CDR3 DNA is TGTGCCAGCACCCAGGCGGGGGGGGGCACCGGGGAGCTGTTTTTT. V gene TRBV7-9 combines with J gene TRBJ2-2; 9 bases are a match to TRBD2. Trimming took 7 bases from V and 4 from J; bases not matched to a gene: 7. Germline V gives CDR1 SEHNR, CDR2 FQNEAQ (reference sequence). This CDR3 region has 15 residues.

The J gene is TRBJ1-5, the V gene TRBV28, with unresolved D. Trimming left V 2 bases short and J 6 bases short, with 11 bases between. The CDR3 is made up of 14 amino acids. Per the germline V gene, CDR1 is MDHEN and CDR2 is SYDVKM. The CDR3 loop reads CASSLPLRGQPQHF. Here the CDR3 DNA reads TGTGCCAGCAGTTTACCCCTACGGGGTCAGCCCCAGCATTTT.

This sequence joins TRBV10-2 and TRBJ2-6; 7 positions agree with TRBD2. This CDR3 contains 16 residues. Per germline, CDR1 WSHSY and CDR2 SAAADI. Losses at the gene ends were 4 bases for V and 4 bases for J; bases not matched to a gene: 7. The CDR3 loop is CASSGGAGVGANVLTF. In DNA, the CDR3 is TGCGCCAGCAGTGGTGGGGCGGGGGTAGGGGCCAACGTCCTGACTTTC.

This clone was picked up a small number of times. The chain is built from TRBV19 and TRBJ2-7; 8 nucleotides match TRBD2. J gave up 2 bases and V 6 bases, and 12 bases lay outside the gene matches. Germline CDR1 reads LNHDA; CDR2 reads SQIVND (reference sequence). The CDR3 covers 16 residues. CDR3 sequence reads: CASSQFSGTSPYEQYF. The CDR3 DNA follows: TGTGCCAGTAGCCAATTTTCGGGGACTAGTCCCTACGAGCAGTACTTC.

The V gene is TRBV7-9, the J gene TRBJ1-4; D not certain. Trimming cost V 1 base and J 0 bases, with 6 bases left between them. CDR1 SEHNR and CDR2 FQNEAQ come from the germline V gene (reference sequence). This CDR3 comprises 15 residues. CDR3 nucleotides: TGTGCCAGCAGCTTAGAACTCACAACTAATGAAAAACTGTTTTTT. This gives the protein CASSLELTTNEKLFF.

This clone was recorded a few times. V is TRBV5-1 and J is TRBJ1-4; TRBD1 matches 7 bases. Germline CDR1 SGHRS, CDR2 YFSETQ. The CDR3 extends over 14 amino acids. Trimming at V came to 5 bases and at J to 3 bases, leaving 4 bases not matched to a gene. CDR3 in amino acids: CASRAGQPNEKLFF. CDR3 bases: TGCGCCAGCAGGGCGGGACAGCCTAATGAAAAACTGTTTTTT.

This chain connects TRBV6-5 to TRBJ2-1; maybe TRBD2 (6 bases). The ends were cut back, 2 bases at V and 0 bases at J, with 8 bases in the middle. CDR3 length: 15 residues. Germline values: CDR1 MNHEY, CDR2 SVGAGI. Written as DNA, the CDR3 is TGTGCCAGCAGTTACGGAGCGGGCTCCTACAATGAGCAGTTCTTC. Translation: CASSYGAGSYNEQFF.

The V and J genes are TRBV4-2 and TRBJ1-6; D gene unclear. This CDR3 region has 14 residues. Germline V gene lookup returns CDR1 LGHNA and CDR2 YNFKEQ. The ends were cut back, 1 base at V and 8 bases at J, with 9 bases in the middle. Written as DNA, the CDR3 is TGTGCCAGCAGCCAAGGCCCTGGGCATTCACCCCTCCACTTT. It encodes CASSQGPGHSPLHF.

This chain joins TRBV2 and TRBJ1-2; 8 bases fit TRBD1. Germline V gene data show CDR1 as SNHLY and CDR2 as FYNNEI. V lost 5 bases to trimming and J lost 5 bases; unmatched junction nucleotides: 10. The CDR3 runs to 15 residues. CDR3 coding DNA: TGTGCCAGCAGTTCAACAGGGGGACTTAGGTATGGCTACACCTTC. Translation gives CASSSTGGLRYGYTF.

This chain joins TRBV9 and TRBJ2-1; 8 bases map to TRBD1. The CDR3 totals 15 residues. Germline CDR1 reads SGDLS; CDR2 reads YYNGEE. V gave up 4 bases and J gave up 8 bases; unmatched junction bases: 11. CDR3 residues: CASSPSGQGAYEQFF. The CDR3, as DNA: TGTGCCAGCAGCCCTTCAGGGCAGGGGGCCTATGAGCAGTTCTTC.

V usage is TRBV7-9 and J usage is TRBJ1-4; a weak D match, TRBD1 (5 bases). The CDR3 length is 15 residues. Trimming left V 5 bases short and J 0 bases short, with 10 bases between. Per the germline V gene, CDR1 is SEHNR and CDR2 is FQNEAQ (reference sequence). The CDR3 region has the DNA TGTGCCAGCAGCCACGACAGAACAACTAATGAAAAACTGTTTTTT. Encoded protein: CASSHDRTTNEKLFF.

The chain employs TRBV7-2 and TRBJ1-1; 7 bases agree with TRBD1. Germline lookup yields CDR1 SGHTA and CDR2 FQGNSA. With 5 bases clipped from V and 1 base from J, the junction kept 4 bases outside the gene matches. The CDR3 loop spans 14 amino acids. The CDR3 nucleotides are TGTGCCAGCAGCCGGGGACAGACGAACACTGAAGCTTTCTTT. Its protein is CASSRGQTNTEAFF.

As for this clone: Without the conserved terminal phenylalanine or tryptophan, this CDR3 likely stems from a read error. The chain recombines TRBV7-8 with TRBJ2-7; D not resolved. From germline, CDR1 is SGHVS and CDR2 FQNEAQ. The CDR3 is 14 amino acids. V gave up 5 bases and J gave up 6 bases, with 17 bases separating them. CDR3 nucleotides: TGTGCCAGCAGCCCTCTCCAGGTTGGTGGCGAGCAGTACCTC. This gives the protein CASSPLQVGGEQYL.

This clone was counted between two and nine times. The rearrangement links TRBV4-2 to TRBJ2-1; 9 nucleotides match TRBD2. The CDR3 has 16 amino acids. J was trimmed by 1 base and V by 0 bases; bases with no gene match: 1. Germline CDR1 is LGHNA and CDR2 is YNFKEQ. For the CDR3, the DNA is TGTGCCAGCAGCCAAGAGGCGGGAGGGTCCTACAATGAGCAGTTCTTC. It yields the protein CASSQEAGGSYNEQFF.

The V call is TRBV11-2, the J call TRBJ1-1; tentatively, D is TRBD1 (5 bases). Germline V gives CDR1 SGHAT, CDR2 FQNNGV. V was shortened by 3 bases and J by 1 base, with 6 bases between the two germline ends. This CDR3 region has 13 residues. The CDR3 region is CASSFDRNTEAFF. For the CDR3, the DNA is TGTGCCAGCAGCTTCGACAGGAACACTGAAGCTTTCTTT.

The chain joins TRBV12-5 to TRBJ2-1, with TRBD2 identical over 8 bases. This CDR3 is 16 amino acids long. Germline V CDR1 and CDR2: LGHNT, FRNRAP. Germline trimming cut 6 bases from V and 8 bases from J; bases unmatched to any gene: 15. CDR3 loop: CASGPTPGTSLDEQFF. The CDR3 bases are TGTGCTAGTGGCCCAACCCCCGGGACTAGTCTCGATGAGCAGTTCTTC. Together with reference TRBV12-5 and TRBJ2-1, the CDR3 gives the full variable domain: DARVTQTPRHKVTEMGQEVTMRCQPILGHNTVFWYRQTMMQGLELLAYFRNRAPLDDSGMPKDRFSAEMPDATLATLKIQPSEPRDSAVYFCASGPTPGTSLDEQFFGPGTRLTVL.

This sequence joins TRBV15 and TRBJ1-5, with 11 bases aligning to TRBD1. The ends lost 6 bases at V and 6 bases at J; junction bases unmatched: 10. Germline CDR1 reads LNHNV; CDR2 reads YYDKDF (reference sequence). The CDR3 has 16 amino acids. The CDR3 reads CATSDITGQGGQPQHF. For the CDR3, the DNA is TGTGCCACCAGTGACATCACGGGACAGGGGGGTCAGCCCCAGCATTTT.

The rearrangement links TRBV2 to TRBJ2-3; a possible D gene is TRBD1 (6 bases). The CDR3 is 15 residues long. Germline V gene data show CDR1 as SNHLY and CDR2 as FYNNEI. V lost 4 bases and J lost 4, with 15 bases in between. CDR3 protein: CASSGGGVAADTQYF. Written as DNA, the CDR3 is TGTGCCAGCAGTGGAGGGGGTGTGGCAGCAGATACGCAGTATTTT. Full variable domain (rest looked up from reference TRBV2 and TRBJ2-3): EPEVTQTPSHQVTQMGQEVILRCVPISNHLYFYWYRQILGQKVEFLVSFYNNEISEKSEIFDDQFSVERPDGSNFTLKIRSTKLEDSAMYFCASSGGGVAADTQYFGPGTRLTVL.

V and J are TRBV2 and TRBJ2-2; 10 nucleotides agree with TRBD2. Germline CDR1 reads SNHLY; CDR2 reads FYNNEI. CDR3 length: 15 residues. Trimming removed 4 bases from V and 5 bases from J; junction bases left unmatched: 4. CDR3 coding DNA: TGTGCCAGCAGTGGGGGACTAGCGAGAACCGGGGAGCTGTTTTTT. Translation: CASSGGLARTGELFF.

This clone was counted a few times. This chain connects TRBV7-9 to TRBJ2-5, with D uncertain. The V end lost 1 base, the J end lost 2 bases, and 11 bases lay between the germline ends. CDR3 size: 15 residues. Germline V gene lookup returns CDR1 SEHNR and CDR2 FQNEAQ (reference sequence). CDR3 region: CASSLDIQYQETQYF. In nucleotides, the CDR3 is TGTGCCAGCAGCTTAGACATACAGTATCAAGAGACCCAGTACTTC.

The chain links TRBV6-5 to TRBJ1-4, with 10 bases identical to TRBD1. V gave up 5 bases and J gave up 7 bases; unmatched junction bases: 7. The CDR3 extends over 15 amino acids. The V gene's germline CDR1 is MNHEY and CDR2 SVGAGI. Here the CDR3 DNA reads TGTGCCAGCAGTCACACCGGGACAGGGGCTGAAAAACTGTTTTTT. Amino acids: CASSHTGTGAEKLFF.

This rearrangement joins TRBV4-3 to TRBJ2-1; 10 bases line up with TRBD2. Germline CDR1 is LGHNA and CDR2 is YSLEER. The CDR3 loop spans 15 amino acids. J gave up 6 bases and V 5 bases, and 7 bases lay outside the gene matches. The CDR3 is CASSTSGRAFNEQFF. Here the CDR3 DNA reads TGCGCCAGCAGCACGAGCGGGAGGGCCTTCAATGAGCAGTTCTTC.

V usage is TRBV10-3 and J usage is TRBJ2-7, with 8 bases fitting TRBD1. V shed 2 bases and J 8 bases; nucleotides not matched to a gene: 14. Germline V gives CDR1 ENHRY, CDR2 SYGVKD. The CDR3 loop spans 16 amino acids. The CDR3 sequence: CAISESRGLVQVKQYF. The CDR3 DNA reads TGTGCCATCAGTGAGAGCAGGGGGCTTGTCCAGGTCAAGCAGTACTTC.